The 5 T cell receptor beta chains below were found in one sample sequenced in a study of OX40 agonist ivuxolimab in advanced cancers. The method was the immunoSEQ multiplex PCR assay. The immuneACCESS repertoire file appears here via TCRdb, limited to in-frame rearrangements. These files lack a portion of the clones; in checked studies, under half of the deficit traces to unresolved V genes, and the cause of the others is not known. The table for this sample lists around 84,000 clones; over 80% of them were counted only once. The ten largest make up around 0.39% of the sample. The sequenced sample was CD4+ or CD8+ T cells sorted from blood, obtained in a trial of the OX40 agonist ivuxolimab. The receptor set was obtained from an adult with an advanced solid tumor such as melanoma, head and neck, liver or kidney cancer.

The chain is built from TRBV5-1 and TRBJ2-1, with D hard to call. The CDR3 loop spans 15 amino acids. Trimming took off 4 bases at V and 9 bases at J, with 20 bases between the two ends. CDR1 and CDR2 from the germline V gene are SGHRS and YFSETQ. CDR3 in DNA: TGCGCCAGCAGCCCGCGGACGACCGGGCGCGGTGAGCAGTTCTTC. The encoded protein is CASSPRTTGRGEQFF.

The chain has TRBV5-4 and TRBJ2-1; 10 bases line up with TRBD2. Germline CDR1 is SGHNT and CDR2 is YYREEE (reference sequence). The CDR3 consists of 16 residues. The V gene end was trimmed by 0 bases and the J gene end by 3 bases; junction bases not matched to a gene: 3. The CDR3 loop reads CASSLAGLAVYNEQFF. CDR3 nucleotide sequence: TGTGCCAGCAGCTTGGCCGGACTAGCGGTCTACAATGAGCAGTTCTTC.

This clone was observed a few times. The CDR3 nucleotides read TGTGCCAGCAGCCGCCTTGGGCCCTCCTACGAGCAGTACTTC. It translates to CASSRLGPSYEQYF. The V call is TRBV11-3, the J call TRBJ2-7, with unresolved D. V was cut by 5 bases and J by 0 bases, with 11 bases left in between. CDR1 is SGHNT and CDR2 is YENEEA in the germline V gene. The CDR3 extends over 14 amino acids.

This sequence joins TRBV11-3 and TRBJ2-7, with D hard to call. V was trimmed by 3 bases and J by 3 bases, leaving 12 bases between them. The CDR3 runs to 14 residues. CDR1 is SGHNT and CDR2 is YENEEA in the germline V gene. CDR3: CASSFRNPNYEQYF. The DNA for the CDR3 is TGTGCCAGCAGCTTCCGTAACCCAAACTACGAGCAGTACTTC.

V and J are TRBV18 and TRBJ2-7; 8 positions agree with TRBD1. The CDR3 contains 15 residues. V lost 1 base to trimming and J lost 3 bases; unmatched junction nucleotides: 5. Germline loops: CDR1 KGHSH, CDR2 LQKENI. CDR3 in DNA: TGTGCCAGCTCACCACTAGGGACAGGCCTCTACGAGCAGTACTTC. Amino acid sequence: CASSPLGTGLYEQYF.